The source of this T cell receptor beta chain is a study of T cells expressing NK-cell markers. TCRdb re-analyzed the 5' RACE reads; it lists each CDR3 protein once, without DNA. This table lists 550,000 to 600,000 distinct CDR3 sequences. Germline loops: CDR1 SGHRS, CDR2 YFSETQ. The CDR3 length is 19 residues. The TCR originated in a man aged 18 to 30 in good health. The chain couples TRBV5-1 to TRBJ1-1. The source material was blood T cells: a sorted CD56 or NKG2C T cell subset, CD4+ or CD8+ T cells, or bulk PBMC T cells (not recorded which). CDR3 sequence reads: CASSLAPQDQDGMNTEAFF.